This TCR beta chain was sequenced during a study of T cell repertoires in cytomegalovirus infection. CDR1 is SGDLS and CDR2 is YYNGEE in the germline V gene. The V gene lost 3 bases and the J gene lost 0 bases, with 9 bases spanning the gap. The length of the CDR3 is 14 residues. The table lists this clonotype with a few counts. The target antigen is unknown. TCRdb re-derived calls from the reads in MiXCR, one entry per CDR3 protein. Of some 920,000 distinct CDR3 sequences listed, 31% are singletons. The chain uses TRBV9 and TRBJ2-5; no clear D. The receptor was isolated from a human donor in good health (CMV status not recorded). Some clones in this sample may be carry-over from other donors' samples. The starting material was cultured CD8+ T cells from PBMCs, obtained from culture after CMV antigen stimulation. The CDR3 sequence: CASSDGRYQETQYF. The DNA for the CDR3 is TGTGCCAGCAGCGATGGACGGTACCAAGAGACCCAGTACTTC.